What follows are 17 T cell receptor beta chains derived from one specimen sequenced in a study of technical replicates of blood from a few donors. Produced via immunoSEQ multiplex PCR; TCRdb's table is partial and in-frame only. The sample carries over 50,000 clones, less than 95% recorded once. Material: T cells isolated from PBMCs. All receptors come from a human donor in good health.

The rearrangement links TRBV7-9 to TRBJ2-1; 9 nucleotides agree with TRBD2. The germline V gene encodes CDR1 SEHNR and CDR2 FQNEAQ (reference sequence). The CDR3 extends over 16 amino acids. J lost 5 bases, V lost 8 bases, and 13 bases had no gene match. The CDR3 DNA sequence: TGTGCCAGCCGTTATAAGGGACTAGCCGGGAACAATGAGCAGTTCTTC. As protein: CASRYKGLAGNNEQFF.

CDR3 coding DNA: TGTGCCAGCCTTCAGGGATTGACTGAAGCTTTCTTT. It encodes CASLQGLTEAFF. The chain is built from TRBV28 and TRBJ1-1; possibly TRBD1 for D (5 bases). The CDR3 extends over 12 amino acids. Germline CDR1 reads MDHEN; CDR2 reads SYDVKM. V lost 8 bases, J lost 5 bases, and 12 bases lay in between.

The CDR3 reads CASSPLAGGLHDEQFF. For the CDR3, the DNA is TGCGCCAGCAGCCCACTAGCGGGAGGGTTGCACGATGAGCAGTTCTTC. The chain joins TRBV5-1 to TRBJ2-1, with 13 bases matching TRBD2. The V gene's germline CDR1 is SGHRS and CDR2 YFSETQ. V shed 4 bases, J shed 8 bases, and the junction held 9 bases outside the gene matches. The CDR3 spans 16 residues.

This sequence joins TRBV29-1 and TRBJ2-1; TRBD2 agrees at 7 bases. With V trimmed by 5 bases and J by 5 bases, 9 bases remained unmatched. Germline loops: CDR1 SQVTM, CDR2 ANQGSEA. This CDR3 is 14 amino acids long. This chain's CDR3 is CSVLYGGGNNEQFF. CDR3 DNA: TGCAGCGTTCTTTACGGGGGAGGGAACAATGAGCAGTTCTTC.

The chain joins TRBV10-3 to TRBJ1-2; 9 positions agree with TRBD1. The junction had 17 bases not matched to a gene; V was cut back by 10 bases and J by 8 bases. Per germline, CDR1 ENHRY and CDR2 SYGVKD. This CDR3 has 15 residues. The CDR3 loop is CATDTGTGSLKGYTF. DNA of the CDR3: TGTGCCACCGACACCGGGACAGGGTCCCTTAAGGGCTACACCTTC.

The chain is built from TRBV11-3 and TRBJ1-2, with 7 nucleotides matching TRBD1. Per the germline V gene, CDR1 is SGHNT and CDR2 is YENEEA. The junction had 7 bases not matched to a gene; V was cut back by 3 bases and J by 6 bases. The CDR3 spans 14 residues. The CDR3 region has the DNA TGTGCCAGCAGCTTCTCGACAGGGTCCAATGGCTACACCTTC. It codes for CASSFSTGSNGYTF.

This chain links TRBV29-1 with TRBJ2-7; 7 bases align to TRBD2. This CDR3 contains 13 residues. J lost 0 bases, V lost 4 bases, and 3 bases had no gene match. Germline V gene sequence: CDR1 SQVTM, CDR2 ANQGSEA. The CDR3 bases are TGCAGCGTTGTCGAGCGGGGCTCCTACGAGCAGTACTTC. The encoded protein is CSVVERGSYEQYF.

The rearrangement uses TRBV10-3 and TRBJ1-3; weak D call: TRBD1 (6 bases). There are 16 residues in the CDR3. CDR1 is ENHRY, CDR2 SYGVKD, per germline. V lost 6 bases and J 0 bases, leaving 15 bases between the germline ends. The CDR3 bases are TGTGCCATCAGGAAACAGGGCACAAGCTCTGGAAACACCATATATTTT. Translating gives CAIRKQGTSSGNTIYF.

This chain uses TRBV7-9 with TRBJ2-5; the match to TRBD2 covers 8 bases. V shed 3 bases, J shed 5 bases, and the junction held 2 bases outside the gene matches. Germline loops: CDR1 SEHNR, CDR2 FQNEAQ (reference sequence). The CDR3 covers 13 residues. CDR3 in amino acids: CASSLSGGETQYF. CDR3 bases: TGTGCCAGCAGCTTGTCGGGGGGGGAGACCCAGTACTTC.

CDR3 in DNA: TGCGCCAGCAGCGAGGGGACAACACAAGAGACCCAGTACTTC. The encoded protein is CASSEGTTQETQYF. This chain links TRBV5-1 with TRBJ2-5; D possibly corresponds to TRBD1 (6 bases). The CDR3 is made up of 14 amino acids. The germline V gene has CDR1 SGHRS and CDR2 YFSETQ. Trimming pared 4 bases from V and 2 bases from J, leaving 12 bases between. The variable domain in full, completed from reference TRBV5-1 and TRBJ2-5, reads KAGVTQTPRYLIKTRGQQVTLSCSPISGHRSVSWYQQTPGQGLQFLFEYFSETQRNKGNFPGRFSGRQFSNSRSEMNVSTLELGDSALYLCASSEGTTQETQYFGPGTRLLVL.

The V call is TRBV5-1, the J call TRBJ2-7; D is possibly TRBD1 (6 bases). V lost 6 bases and J 2 bases, leaving 12 bases between the germline ends. This CDR3 is built from 13 residues. Germline V gives CDR1 SGHRS, CDR2 YFSETQ. The CDR3 DNA is TGCGCCAGCACCAGGGGCGATCCCTACGAGCAGTACTTC. Its protein product is CASTRGDPYEQYF.

CDR3 nucleotides: TGCGCCAGCAGCCTCCCCGGGACACAACCCTACGAGCAGTACTTC. Amino acids: CASSLPGTQPYEQYF. The V gene is TRBV5-1, the J gene TRBJ2-7; D is possibly TRBD1 (6 bases). Germline-derived CDR1 and CDR2 are SGHRS and YFSETQ. V was trimmed by 4 bases and J by 2 bases, leaving 16 bases between them. This CDR3 is 15 amino acids long.

The count of this clone is one. CDR3 residues: CASLAGSSYNEQFF. The CDR3 coding sequence is TGTGCCAGCCTAGCGGGGAGCTCCTACAATGAGCAGTTCTTC. V usage is TRBV13 and J usage is TRBJ2-1; 9 bases agree with TRBD2. There are 14 residues in the CDR3. The V gene's germline CDR1 is PRHDT and CDR2 FYEKMQ (reference sequence). The junction had 2 bases not matched to a gene; V was cut back by 8 bases and J by 0 bases. The variable domain in full, with the rest retrieved from reference TRBV13 and TRBJ2-1, is AAGVIQSPRHLIKEKRETATLKCYPIPRHDTVYWYQQGPGQDPQFLISFYEKMQSDKGSIPDRFSAQQFSDYHSELNMSSLELGDSALYFCASLAGSSYNEQFFGPGTRLTVL.

The chain couples TRBV7-8 to TRBJ2-2; 11 bases are shared with TRBD1. CDR3 length: 17 residues. V trimming: 3 bases; J trimming: 7 bases; junction bases outside the gene matches: 10. Germline V gene lookup returns CDR1 SGHVS and CDR2 FQNEAQ. In nucleotides, the CDR3 is TGTGCCAGCAGCTTCGGTTATCAGGACAGGGGGCACGGGGAGCTGTTTTTT. Its protein is CASSFGYQDRGHGELFF.

The gene calls are TRBV6-6 and TRBJ1-1, with D perhaps matching TRBD1 (6 bases). V lost 5 bases to trimming and J lost 1 base, with 11 bases between them. From germline, CDR1 is MNHNY and CDR2 SVGAGI (reference sequence). The CDR3 is 14 residues long. The CDR3 region has the DNA TGTGCCAGCAGTGAGGACAGTTCGAACACTGAAGCTTTCTTT. It codes for CASSEDSSNTEAFF.

The V and J genes are TRBV7-3 and TRBJ2-2; 7 bases match TRBD1. The germline V gene has CDR1 SGHTA and CDR2 FQGTGA. The CDR3 extends over 14 amino acids. Losses at the gene ends were 5 bases for V and 3 bases for J; bases not matched to a gene: 3. CDR3 coding DNA: TGTGCCAGCAGCGTGCAGGGGGACACCGGGGAGCTGTTTTTT. Protein product: CASSVQGDTGELFF.

CDR3 coding DNA: TGTGCCAGCAGCTTATTCACCGGCTCGGACAGGGACTACGAGCAGTACTTC. Residues: CASSLFTGSDRDYEQYF. This chain connects TRBV7-9 to TRBJ2-7; TRBD1 matches at 8 bases. The germline V gene has CDR1 SEHNR and CDR2 FQNEAQ (reference sequence). This CDR3 has 17 amino acids. V lost 2 bases and J lost 3; bases outside the gene matches: 12.